The 4 T cell receptor beta chains given below trace back to one sample, sequenced in a study of shared clonotypes between healthy human individuals. Terminally differentiated effector memory CD45RA+ cells were left out of the naive CD8 fraction, which was CD45RO-negative and positively selected for CCR7. Some clones are missing from TCRdb's copy, which holds only in-frame ones; the method was immunoSEQ multiplex PCR. The sample has some 2,000,000 clones; about 95% are singletons. Sequencing was performed on naive CD8+ T cells sorted from blood. Every receptor here comes from a young man in good health.

V gene TRBV6-5 combines with J gene TRBJ1-2, with D maybe TRBD1 (5 bases). Per germline, CDR1 MNHEY and CDR2 SVGAGI. The CDR3 has 14 amino acids. V was clipped by 1 base and J by 7 bases, with 13 bases between them. The CDR3 protein is CASSYLGTSGGYTF. CDR3 coding DNA: TGTGCCAGCAGTTACTTAGGGACCTCCGGTGGCTACACCTTC.

The V and J genes are TRBV30 and TRBJ1-2; D remains unclear. The CDR3 covers 11 residues. CDR1 and CDR2 (germline): GTSNPN, SVGIG (reference sequence). V lost 4 bases to trimming and J lost 4 bases, with 7 bases between them. CDR3 residues: CAWTVGYGYTF. The CDR3 DNA follows: TGTGCCTGGACGGTAGGCTATGGCTACACCTTC.

Written as DNA, the CDR3 is TGTGCCAGCAGCTCGGGGGAGTGGGGGGAGCTGTTTTTT. It encodes CASSSGEWGELFF. The chain couples TRBV7-6 to TRBJ2-2, with D tentatively TRBD2 (6 bases). The V end lost 4 bases, the J end lost 8 bases, and 11 bases lay between the germline ends. Germline V gene data show CDR1 as SGHVS and CDR2 as FNYEAQ. There are 13 residues in the CDR3.

The chain joins TRBV2 to TRBJ2-1, with 9 bases lining up with TRBD2. V was clipped by 2 bases and J by 4 bases; unmatched bases: 6. Germline V lookup: CDR1 SNHLY, CDR2 FYNNEI. The CDR3 has 16 residues. DNA for the CDR3: TGTGCCAGCAGTGAAAAGCGGGGGGTCCCATACAATGAGCAGTTCTTC. The encoded protein is CASSEKRGVPYNEQFF.